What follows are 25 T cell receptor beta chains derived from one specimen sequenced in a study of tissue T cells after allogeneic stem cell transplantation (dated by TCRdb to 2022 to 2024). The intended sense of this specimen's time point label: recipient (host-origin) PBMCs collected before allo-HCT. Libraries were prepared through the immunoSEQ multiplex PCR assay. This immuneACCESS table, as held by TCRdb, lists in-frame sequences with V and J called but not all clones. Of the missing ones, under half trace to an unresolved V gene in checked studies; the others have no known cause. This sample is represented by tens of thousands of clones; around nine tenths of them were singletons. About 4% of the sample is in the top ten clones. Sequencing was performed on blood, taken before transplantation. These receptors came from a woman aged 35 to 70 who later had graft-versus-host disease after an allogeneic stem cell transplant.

The CDR3 reads CASSEGQGWETQYF. Here the CDR3 DNA reads TGTGCCAGCAGTGAAGGGCAGGGTTGGGAGACCCAGTACTTC. This chain connects TRBV6-1 to TRBJ2-5; weak D call: TRBD1 (5 bases). Trimming stripped 1 base from V and 5 bases from J, with 11 bases between. The CDR3 has 14 residues. Per the germline V gene, CDR1 is MNHNS and CDR2 is SASEGT.

Here the CDR3 reads CASSLRGRSGRDFTDTQYF. In DNA, the CDR3 is TGTGCCAGCAGCTTAAGGGGCCGTAGCGGGAGGGATTTCACAGATACGCAGTATTTT. This rearrangement joins TRBV7-9 to TRBJ2-3, with 11 bases fitting TRBD2. Germline V lookup: CDR1 SEHNR, CDR2 FQNEAQ (reference sequence). This CDR3 spans 19 amino acids. V lost 2 bases, J lost 2 bases, and 12 bases stayed unmatched.

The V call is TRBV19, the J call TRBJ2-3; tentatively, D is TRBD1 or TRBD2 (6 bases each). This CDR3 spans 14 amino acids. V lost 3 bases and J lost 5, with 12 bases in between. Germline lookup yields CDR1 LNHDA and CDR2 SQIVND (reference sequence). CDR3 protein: CASSMTGGQDTQYF. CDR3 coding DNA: TGTGCCAGTAGTATGACCGGGGGCCAAGATACGCAGTATTTT.

The CDR3 region has the DNA TGTGCCAGCAGCCAAGCGTCAGGGGGATACAATGAGCAGTTCTTC. Its protein product is CASSQASGGYNEQFF. The chain has TRBV3-1 (or the pseudogene TRBV3-2) and TRBJ2-1, with TRBD1 matching 7 bases. The CDR3 has 15 residues. V lost 1 base to trimming and J lost 4 bases; unmatched junction nucleotides: 4. The V gene's germline CDR1 is LGHDT and CDR2 YNNKEL (reference sequence).

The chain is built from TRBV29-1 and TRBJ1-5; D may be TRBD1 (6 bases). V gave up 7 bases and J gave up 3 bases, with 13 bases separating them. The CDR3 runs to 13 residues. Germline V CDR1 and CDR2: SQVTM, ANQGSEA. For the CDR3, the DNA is TGCAGCGCTGGATGGGGGCCCAATCAGCCCCAGCATTTT. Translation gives CSAGWGPNQPQHF.

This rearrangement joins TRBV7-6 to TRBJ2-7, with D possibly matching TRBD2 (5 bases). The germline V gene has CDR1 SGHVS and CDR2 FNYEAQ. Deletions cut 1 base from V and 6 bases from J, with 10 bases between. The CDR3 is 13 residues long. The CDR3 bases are TGTGCCAGCAGCTTAGGGACTTCTGGCGAGCAGTACTTC. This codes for CASSLGTSGEQYF.

The CDR3 coding sequence is TGTGCCAGCAGGGTCCGGGACGCATCCACCTACGAGCAGTACTTC. It is translated as CASRVRDASTYEQYF. The rearrangement joins TRBV5-5 to TRBJ2-7, with D tentatively TRBD1 or TRBD2 (5 bases each). V was shortened by 5 bases and J by 2 bases, with 17 bases between the two germline ends. CDR1 is SGHKS, CDR2 YYEKEE, per germline (reference sequence). This CDR3 is 15 amino acids long.

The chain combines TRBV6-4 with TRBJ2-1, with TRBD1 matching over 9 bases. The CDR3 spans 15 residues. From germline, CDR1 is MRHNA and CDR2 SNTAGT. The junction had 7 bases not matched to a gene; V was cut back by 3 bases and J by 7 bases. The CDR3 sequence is CASSEPGQGVNEQFF. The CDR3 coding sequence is TGTGCCAGCAGTGAACCGGGACAGGGAGTGAATGAGCAGTTCTTC.

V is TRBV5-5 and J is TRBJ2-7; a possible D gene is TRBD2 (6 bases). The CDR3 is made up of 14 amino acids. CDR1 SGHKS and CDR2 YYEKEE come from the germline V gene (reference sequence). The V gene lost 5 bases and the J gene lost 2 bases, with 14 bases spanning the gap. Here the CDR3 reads CASRSGLNTYEQYF. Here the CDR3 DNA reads TGTGCCAGCAGGTCGGGACTTAACACCTACGAGCAGTACTTC.

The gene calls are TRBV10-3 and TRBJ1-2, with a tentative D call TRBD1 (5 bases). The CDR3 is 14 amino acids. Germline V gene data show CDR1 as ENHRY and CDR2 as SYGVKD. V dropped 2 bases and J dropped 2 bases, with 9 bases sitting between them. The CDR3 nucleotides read TGTGCCATCAGTGAGGGACACCGCAACTATGGCTACACCTTC. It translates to CAISEGHRNYGYTF.

The CDR3 loop is CASSPEWGGQPQHF. CDR3 DNA sequence: TGTGCCAGCAGCCCAGAGTGGGGCGGTCAGCCCCAGCATTTT. The chain carries TRBV7-2 and TRBJ1-5; the D gene is possibly TRBD1 (5 bases). The CDR3 is 14 residues long. Germline CDR1 reads SGHTA; CDR2 reads FQGNSA. The ends were cut back, 5 bases at V and 6 bases at J, with 14 bases in the middle.

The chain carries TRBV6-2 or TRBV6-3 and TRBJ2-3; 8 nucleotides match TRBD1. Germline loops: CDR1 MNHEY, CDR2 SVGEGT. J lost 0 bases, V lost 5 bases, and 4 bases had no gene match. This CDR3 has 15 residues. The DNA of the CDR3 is TGTGCCAGCAGTAACGGACAGGGTAGCACAGATACGCAGTATTTT. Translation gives CASSNGQGSTDTQYF.

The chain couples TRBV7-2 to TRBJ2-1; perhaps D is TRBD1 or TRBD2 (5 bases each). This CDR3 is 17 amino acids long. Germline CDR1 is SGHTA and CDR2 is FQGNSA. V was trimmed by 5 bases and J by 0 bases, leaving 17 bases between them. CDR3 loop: CASSTLGALSSYNEQFF. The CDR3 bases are TGTGCCAGCAGCACCCTCGGGGCCCTGAGCTCCTACAATGAGCAGTTCTTC.

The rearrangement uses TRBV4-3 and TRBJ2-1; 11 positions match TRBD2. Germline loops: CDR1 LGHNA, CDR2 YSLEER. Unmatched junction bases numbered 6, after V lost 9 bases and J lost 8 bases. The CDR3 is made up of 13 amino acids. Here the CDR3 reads CASSGRAFDEQFF. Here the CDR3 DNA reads TGCGCCAGTAGCGGGAGGGCATTCGATGAGCAGTTCTTC.

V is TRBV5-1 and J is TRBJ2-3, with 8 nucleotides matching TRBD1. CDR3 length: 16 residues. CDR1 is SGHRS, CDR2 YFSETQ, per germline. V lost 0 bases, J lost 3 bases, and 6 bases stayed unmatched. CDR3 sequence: CASSLVGQGTTDTQYF. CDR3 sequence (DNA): TGCGCCAGCAGCTTGGTAGGACAGGGTACTACAGATACGCAGTATTTT. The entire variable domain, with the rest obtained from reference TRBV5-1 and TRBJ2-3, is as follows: KAGVTQTPRYLIKTRGQQVTLSCSPISGHRSVSWYQQTPGQGLQFLFEYFSETQRNKGNFPGRFSGRQFSNSRSEMNVSTLELGDSALYLCASSLVGQGTTDTQYFGPGTRLTVL.

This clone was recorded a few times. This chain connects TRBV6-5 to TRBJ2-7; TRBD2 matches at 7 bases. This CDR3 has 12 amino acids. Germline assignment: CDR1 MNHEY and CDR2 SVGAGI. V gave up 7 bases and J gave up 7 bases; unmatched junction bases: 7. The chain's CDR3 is CASTAGLEEQYF. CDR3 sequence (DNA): TGTGCCAGCACCGCCGGACTAGAAGAGCAGTACTTC.

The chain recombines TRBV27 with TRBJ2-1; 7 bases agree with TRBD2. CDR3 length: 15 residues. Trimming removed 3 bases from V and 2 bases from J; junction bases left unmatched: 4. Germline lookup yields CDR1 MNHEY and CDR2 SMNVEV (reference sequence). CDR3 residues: CASSLAGVTYNEQFF. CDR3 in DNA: TGTGCCAGCAGTTTGGCGGGAGTCACCTACAATGAGCAGTTCTTC.

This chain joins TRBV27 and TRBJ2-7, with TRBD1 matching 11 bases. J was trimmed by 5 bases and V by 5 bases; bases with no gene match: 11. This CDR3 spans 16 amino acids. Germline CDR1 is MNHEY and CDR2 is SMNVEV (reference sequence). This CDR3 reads CASSTWTGGVVDEQYF. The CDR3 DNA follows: TGTGCCAGCAGTACCTGGACAGGGGGCGTCGTCGACGAGCAGTACTTC.

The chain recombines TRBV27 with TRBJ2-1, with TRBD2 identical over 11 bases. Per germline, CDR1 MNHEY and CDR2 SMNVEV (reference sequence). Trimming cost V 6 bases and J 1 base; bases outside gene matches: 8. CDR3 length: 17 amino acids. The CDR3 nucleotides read TGTGCCAGCAGGGGTAGCGGGAGGGCCTTTTCCTACAATGAGCAGTTCTTC. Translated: CASRGSGRAFSYNEQFF.

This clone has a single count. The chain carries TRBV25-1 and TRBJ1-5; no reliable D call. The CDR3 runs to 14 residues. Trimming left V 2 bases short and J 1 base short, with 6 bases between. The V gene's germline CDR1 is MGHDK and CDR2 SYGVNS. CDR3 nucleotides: TGTGCCAGCAGTGAAAAAGGGAGCAATCAGCCCCAGCATTTT. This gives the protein CASSEKGSNQPQHF.

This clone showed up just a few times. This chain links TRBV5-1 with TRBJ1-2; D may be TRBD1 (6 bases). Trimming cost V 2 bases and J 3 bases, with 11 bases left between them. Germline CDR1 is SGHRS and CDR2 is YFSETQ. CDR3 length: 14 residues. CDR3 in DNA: TGCGCCAGCAGCTTTCGGCAGGGGTACTATGGCTACACCTTC. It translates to CASSFRQGYYGYTF. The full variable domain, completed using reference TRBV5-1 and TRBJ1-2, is KAGVTQTPRYLIKTRGQQVTLSCSPISGHRSVSWYQQTPGQGLQFLFEYFSETQRNKGNFPGRFSGRQFSNSRSEMNVSTLELGDSALYLCASSFRQGYYGYTFGSGTRLTVV.

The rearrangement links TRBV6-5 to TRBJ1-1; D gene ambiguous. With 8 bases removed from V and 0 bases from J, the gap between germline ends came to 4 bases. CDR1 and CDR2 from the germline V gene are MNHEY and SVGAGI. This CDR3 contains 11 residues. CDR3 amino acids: CASWMNTEAFF. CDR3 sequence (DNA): TGTGCCAGCTGGATGAACACTGAAGCTTTCTTT.

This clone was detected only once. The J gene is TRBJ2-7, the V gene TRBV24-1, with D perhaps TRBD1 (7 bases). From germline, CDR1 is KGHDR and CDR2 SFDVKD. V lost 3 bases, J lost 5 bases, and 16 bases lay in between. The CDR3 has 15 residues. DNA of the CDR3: TGTGCCACCAGTGATCCCCAGGGGGGTAAGGACGAGCAGTACTTC. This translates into CATSDPQGGKDEQYF.

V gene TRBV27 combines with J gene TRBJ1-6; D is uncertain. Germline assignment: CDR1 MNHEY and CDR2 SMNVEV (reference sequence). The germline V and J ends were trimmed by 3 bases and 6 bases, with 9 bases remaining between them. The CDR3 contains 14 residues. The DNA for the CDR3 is TGTGCCAGCAGTTTTGGCCAGCTTAATTCACCCCTCCACTTT. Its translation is CASSFGQLNSPLHF.

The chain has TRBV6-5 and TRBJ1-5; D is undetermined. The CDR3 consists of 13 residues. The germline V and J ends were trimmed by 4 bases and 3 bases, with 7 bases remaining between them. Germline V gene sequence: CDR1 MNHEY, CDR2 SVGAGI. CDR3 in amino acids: CASSWANNQPQHF. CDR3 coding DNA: TGTGCCAGCAGTTGGGCGAACAATCAGCCCCAGCATTTT.